The 24 T cell receptor beta chains below all came from one sample that was sequenced in a study of CD8 T cells in ankylosing spondylitis. TCRdb analysed the 5' RACE reads with MiXCR anew, one entry per CDR3 protein. The sample yields some 840,000 distinct CDR3 sequences, over 9.5% seen once. Study-level findings and limits: Seemingly characteristic of ankylosing spondylitis blood was a TCR beta motif consisting of under 10 highly homologous variants.

These receptors are not linked to any known antigen. The sequenced sample consisted of blood, either unsorted or a sorted T cell fraction (not recorded which). The source is a male donor with ankylosing spondylitis.

The chain links TRBV25-1 to TRBJ1-2; D remains unclear. The CDR3 length is 12 residues. V was shortened by 6 bases and J by 4 bases, with 9 bases between the two germline ends. Germline CDR1 MGHDK, CDR2 SYGVNS. The CDR3 protein is CASRSGFYGYTF. The CDR3 coding sequence is TGTGCCAGCAGATCAGGATTCTATGGCTACACCTTC.

The rearrangement joins TRBV7-2 to TRBJ1-2; D ambiguous. Germline values: CDR1 SGHTA, CDR2 FQGNSA. V was pared by 1 base and J by 4 bases, with 10 bases between. CDR3 length: 14 residues. In DNA form, the CDR3 reads TGTGCCAGCAGCTTAGAATCAAATGTCTATGGCTACACCTTC. Its translation is CASSLESNVYGYTF.

This clonotype showed up just a few times. The chain employs TRBV5-6 and TRBJ1-1; D remains ambiguous. Germline loops: CDR1 SGHDT, CDR2 YYEEEE. The CDR3 contains 15 residues. V was pared by 3 bases and J by 1 base, with 13 bases between. CDR3 loop: CASSSEGSGNTEAFF. The CDR3 region has the DNA TGTGCCAGCAGCTCTGAAGGGTCGGGGAACACTGAAGCTTTCTTT.

This clonotype turned up a few times. One end of the junction does not line up with germline, which may come from a read error. V usage is TRBV19 and J usage is TRBJ2-1; 7 nucleotides agree with TRBD2. CDR1 and CDR2 from the germline V gene are LNHDA and SQIVND (reference sequence). This CDR3 is 14 amino acids long. Written as DNA, the CDR3 is TGTGCCAGTAGTATAGATAGGGACTACGATGAGCAGTTCTTC. Amino acids: CASSIDRDYDEQFF.

J is TRBJ1-5 and V is TRBV6-6; D uncertain. In germline, CDR1 is MNHNY, CDR2 SVGAGI (reference sequence). The CDR3 sequence is 13 residues long. The ends were cut back, 7 bases at V and 0 bases at J, with 7 bases in the middle. The CDR3 region has the DNA TGTGCCAGCACCTTTTATAGCAATCAGCCCCAGCATTTT. Amino acid sequence: CASTFYSNQPQHF.

The V gene is TRBV7-2, the J gene TRBJ2-7; 10 positions match TRBD2. V lost 7 bases to trimming and J lost 0 bases; unmatched junction nucleotides: 6. The CDR3 sequence is 15 residues long. Germline lookup yields CDR1 SGHTA and CDR2 FQGNSA. The CDR3 sequence: CASTLGLAASYEQYF. The CDR3 DNA follows: TGTGCCAGCACCCTTGGACTAGCGGCCTCCTACGAGCAGTACTTC.

As concerns this clonotype: A much more abundant neighbour one base away suggests this may be a read error. V usage is TRBV20-1 and J usage is TRBJ2-7; 7 bases are a match to TRBD1. The J segment lost 4 bases and the V segment lost 3 bases, leaving 9 bases of the junction unmatched. Per germline, CDR1 DFQATT and CDR2 SNEGSKA (reference sequence). The CDR3 spans 14 residues. The CDR3 is CSASSRQGFYEQYF. The CDR3 coding sequence is TGCAGTGCTAGTTCGAGACAGGGATTTTACGAGCAGTACTTC.

This clonotype occurred many times. The chain combines TRBV6-2 or TRBV6-3 with TRBJ1-1, with 9 positions matching TRBD1. Germline V gene lookup returns CDR1 MNHEY and CDR2 SVGEGT. CDR3 length: 14 residues. J was trimmed by 4 bases and V by 6 bases; bases with no gene match: 6. The chain's CDR3 is CASRNRDRATEAFF. CDR3 DNA sequence: TGTGCCAGCAGGAACCGGGACAGGGCCACTGAAGCTTTCTTT.

This clonotype was found a few times. The chain couples TRBV10-2 to TRBJ1-1; D is uncertain. This CDR3 has 11 amino acids. CDR1 and CDR2 (germline): WSHSY, SAAADI. V dropped 5 bases and J dropped 6 bases, with 7 bases sitting between them. The CDR3 nucleotides read TGCGCCAGCAGTCTAAAGGCTGAAGCTTTCTTT. Amino acid sequence: CASSLKAEAFF.

This clonotype was picked up a small number of times. The V call is TRBV5-1, the J call TRBJ2-3, with 8 bases that match TRBD1. The CDR3 contains 16 residues. Per the germline V gene, CDR1 is SGHRS and CDR2 is YFSETQ. The J segment lost 5 bases and the V segment lost 0 bases, leaving 8 bases of the junction unmatched. Here the CDR3 DNA reads TGCGCCAGCAGCTTGGCAGGCAGGGGGCTTGGAGATACGCAGTATTTT. It encodes CASSLAGRGLGDTQYF.

A few counts support this clonotype. J is TRBJ2-2 and V is TRBV7-6; 9 bases agree with TRBD2. The CDR3 totals 17 residues. Germline CDR1 and CDR2: SGHVS and FNYEAQ. V dropped 5 bases and J dropped 4; count of bases not matched to a gene: 11. In nucleotides, the CDR3 is TGTGCCAGCAGCCGTAACCCTAGCGGGACGGTCACCGGGGAGCTGTTTTTT. Its protein product is CASSRNPSGTVTGELFF.

This clonotype was seen ten or more times. This chain uses TRBV7-2 with TRBJ2-7; 10 bases match TRBD2. Germline trimming cut 6 bases from V and 3 bases from J; bases unmatched to any gene: 2. The length of the CDR3 is 13 residues. Germline CDR1 reads SGHTA; CDR2 reads FQGNSA. As DNA, the CDR3 is TGTGCCAGCAGTCTAGCGGGGGTCTACGAGCAGTACTTC. Protein sequence: CASSLAGVYEQYF.

Only a few counts were recorded for this clonotype. The genes are TRBV4-3 and TRBJ2-1; D perhaps matches TRBD2 (6 bases). CDR3 length: 15 residues. V lost 0 bases to trimming and J lost 9 bases, with 15 bases between them. CDR1 LGHNA and CDR2 YSLEER come from the germline V gene. CDR3 loop: CASSQDPYGSFEQFF. The CDR3 coding sequence is TGCGCCAGCAGCCAAGATCCCTACGGGAGCTTTGAGCAGTTCTTC.

V usage is TRBV5-4 and J usage is TRBJ1-4; TRBD1 agrees at 7 bases. Germline V gene data show CDR1 as SGHNT and CDR2 as YYREEE (reference sequence). Unmatched junction bases numbered 6, after V lost 4 bases and J lost 3 bases. The CDR3 runs 15 residues. This CDR3 is CASSDRQGPNEKLFF. DNA of the CDR3: TGTGCCAGCAGCGACAGACAGGGCCCTAATGAAAAACTGTTTTTT.

This clonotype was found many times. The CDR3 nucleotides read TGTGCCTTAGCTAGCGGGGGGTACAATGAGCAGTTCTTC. It specifies CALASGGYNEQFF. The J gene is TRBJ2-1, the V gene TRBV30; 11 bases match TRBD2. Unmatched junction bases numbered 3, after V lost 7 bases and J lost 4 bases. The CDR3 sequence is 13 residues long. Germline V gives CDR1 GTSNPN, CDR2 SVGIG (reference sequence).

The chain is built from TRBV20-1 and TRBJ2-7, with D uncertain. The CDR3 covers 13 residues. The V and J ends lost 4 bases and 1 base respectively, with 11 bases between them. Looked up from germline, CDR1 is DFQATT and CDR2 is SNEGSKA (reference sequence). Here the CDR3 DNA reads TGCAGTGCTAAGAGGACGGTATCCTACGAGCAGTACTTC. It is translated as CSAKRTVSYEQYF.

This clonotype was seen only a few times. This sequence joins TRBV20-1 and TRBJ2-4; 8 positions match TRBD2. The trim removed 0 bases at V and 4 bases at J, leaving 11 bases unmatched. Germline V CDR1 and CDR2: DFQATT, SNEGSKA (reference sequence). The CDR3 runs 17 residues. The CDR3 spells CSARDGKTSVFKNIQYF. The CDR3 coding sequence is TGCAGTGCTAGAGATGGCAAGACTAGCGTTTTTAAAAACATTCAGTACTTC.

Concerning this clonotype itself: With a much larger clone just one base away, this may be a read error. CDR3 protein: CASSVRTGKGHGYTF. The DNA for the CDR3 is TGTGCCAGCAGCGTCAGGACAGGGAAAGGGCATGGCTACACCTTC. The chain recombines TRBV5-6 with TRBJ1-2, with TRBD1 identical over 8 bases. The CDR3 sequence is 15 residues long. Germline assignment: CDR1 SGHDT and CDR2 YYEEEE. V shed 4 bases and J 6 bases; nucleotides not matched to a gene: 11. Complete variable domain (other parts from reference TRBV5-6 and TRBJ1-2): DAGVTQSPTHLIKTRGQQVTLRCSPKSGHDTVSWYQQALGQGPQFIFQYYEEEERQRGNFPDRFSGHQFPNYSSELNVNALLLGDSALYLCASSVRTGKGHGYTFGSGTRLTVV.

The rearrangement joins TRBV15 to TRBJ1-2; 7 nucleotides agree with TRBD1. Per the germline V gene, CDR1 is LNHNV and CDR2 is YYDKDF (reference sequence). This CDR3 has 16 amino acids. V was pared by 2 bases and J by 8 bases, with 14 bases of the junction left unmatched. The CDR3 loop is CATSRSREGAKEGYTF. The CDR3 region has the DNA TGTGCCACCAGCAGATCCCGAGAGGGGGCGAAGGAAGGCTACACCTTC. Based on the CDR3 plus reference TRBV15 and TRBJ1-2, the full variable domain is DAMVIQNPRYQVTQFGKPVTLSCSQTLNHNVMYWYQQKSSQAPKLLFHYYDKDFNNEADTPDNFQSRRPNTSFCFLDIRSPGLGDTAMYLCATSRSREGAKEGYTFGSGTRLTVV.

The chain joins TRBV29-1 to TRBJ1-2; D gene ambiguous. V lost 3 bases, J lost 8 bases, and 10 bases lay in between. Germline CDR1 reads SQVTM; CDR2 reads ANQGSEA. The CDR3 is 11 amino acids. CDR3 in amino acids: CSVERLGGYTF. Here the CDR3 DNA reads TGCAGCGTTGAGAGGCTCGGGGGCTACACCTTC.

This clonotype was detected many times. The chain is built from TRBV7-9 and TRBJ2-7; 7 bases map to TRBD2. The length of the CDR3 is 12 residues. The trim removed 0 bases at V and 10 bases at J, leaving 3 bases unmatched. The germline V gene has CDR1 SEHNR and CDR2 FQNEAQ (reference sequence). The CDR3 DNA reads as TGTGCCAGCAGCTTAGCCAGCGGGACTCAGTACTTC. Its protein is CASSLASGTQYF.

The V gene is TRBV27, the J gene TRBJ2-7, with D hard to call. The CDR3 runs to 17 residues. V lost 3 bases, J lost 2 bases, and 20 bases lay in between. CDR1 and CDR2 from the germline V gene are MNHEY and SMNVEV (reference sequence). The CDR3 sequence: CASSFTRQRAHPYEQYF. CDR3 sequence (DNA): TGTGCCAGCAGTTTTACCCGCCAACGGGCGCATCCCTACGAGCAGTACTTC.

The rearrangement joins TRBV7-2 to TRBJ1-2; TRBD1 matches at 9 bases. The length of the CDR3 is 15 residues. Germline V gene data show CDR1 as SGHTA and CDR2 as FQGNSA. The V segment lost 5 bases and the J segment 4 bases; nucleotides outside the gene matches: 8. The CDR3 bases are TGTGCCAGCAGCGTCCGGACAGGGGCTTTCTATGGCTACACCTTC. This sequence encodes CASSVRTGAFYGYTF.

The V gene is TRBV10-1, the J gene TRBJ2-1; TRBD2 matches at 11 bases. Trimming at V came to 3 bases and at J to 6 bases, leaving 4 bases not matched to a gene. The CDR3 runs to 15 residues. The germline CDR1 and CDR2 sequences are WNHNN and SYGVQD (reference sequence). Here the CDR3 DNA reads TGCGCCAGCAGTGAAGCTAGCGGGAGGCCCAATGAGCAGTTCTTC. Amino acids: CASSEASGRPNEQFF.